Reported below is one TCR beta chain. Its target is not known. Trimming pared 8 bases from V and 2 bases from J, leaving 13 bases between. This CDR3 is built from 14 residues. In germline, CDR1 is SGHAT, CDR2 FQNNGV. Using unique molecular identifiers, the investigators prepared the TCRbeta library. TCRdb fed the PCR reads into MiXCR, producing one record per CDR3 protein. The sample carries 100,000 or so distinct CDR3 sequences, about 7.5% recorded once. The data are from a study of T-cell reconstitution after alpha-beta-depleted transplantation in children. General study findings and limits: Some patients showed high day-60 TCRbeta diversity, which derived from surviving recipient T cells and thymic progenitors. It was newly produced T cells that mostly accounted for T-cell counts and diversity one year after transplant. There were reportedly several hundred expanded graft clones from which alpha-beta T cells came about two months after transplant.

This receptor was taken from a boy aged 2 to 10 with acute lymphoblastic leukemia, due to receive a stem cell transplant. Specimen: PBMCs, collected before TCRalphabeta/CD19-depleted stem cell transplant. The gene calls are TRBV11-2 and TRBJ2-1; D is unresolved. The CDR3 loop reads CASRVNGPYNEQFF. CDR3 in DNA: TGTGCCAGCCGGGTCAATGGCCCCTACAATGAGCAGTTCTTC.